A single sample gave rise to the 17 T cell receptor beta chains below, sequenced in a study of blood T cell repertoires in COVID-19. The data were produced by immunoSEQ multiplex PCR, yet TCRdb's version contains in-frame clones alone and is incomplete. Seen here are roughly 240,000 clones, approximately 85% observed once, and the top ten hold 5% to 6.5%. The specimen sequenced was peripheral blood. These receptors were taken from a man aged 45-60 years with COVID-19, enrolled during active disease.

The V call is TRBV29-1, the J call TRBJ1-2, with 7 bases that match TRBD1. Per germline, CDR1 SQVTM and CDR2 ANQGSEA. The CDR3 contains 14 residues. Trimming removed 1 base from V and 5 bases from J; junction bases left unmatched: 7. CDR3 DNA sequence: TGCAGCGTTGAAGGTCCGGGACAGTTTTATGGCTACACCTTC. Translating gives CSVEGPGQFYGYTF.

The chain joins TRBV2 to TRBJ1-5; tentative D call: TRBD1 (6 bases). The CDR3 runs to 14 residues. V dropped 4 bases and J dropped 3 bases, with 10 bases sitting between them. From germline, CDR1 is SNHLY and CDR2 FYNNEI. The CDR3 spells CASSGDRNNQPQHF. CDR3 in DNA: TGTGCCAGCAGTGGTGACAGGAACAATCAGCCCCAGCATTTT.

V usage is TRBV9 and J usage is TRBJ2-5; 8 bases are shared with TRBD2. The CDR3 spans 14 residues. V shed 4 bases and J 2 bases; nucleotides not matched to a gene: 4. Looked up from germline, CDR1 is SGDLS and CDR2 is YYNGEE. DNA of the CDR3: TGTGCCAGCAGCCCCCCGGGAGGGCAAGAGACCCAGTACTTC. Translating it yields CASSPPGGQETQYF.

The J gene is TRBJ1-2, the V gene TRBV6-1, with D possibly being TRBD1 (5 bases). Germline-derived CDR1 and CDR2 are MNHNS and SASEGT. V lost 2 bases, J lost 5 bases, and 15 bases lay in between. CDR3 size: 15 residues. CDR3 coding DNA: TGTGCCAGCAGTGAACAGACAGCCACGGTATATGGCTACACCTTC. Its protein product is CASSEQTATVYGYTF.

The chain uses TRBV7-8 and TRBJ2-7; TRBD1 matches 8 bases. Germline trimming cut 5 bases from V and 6 bases from J; bases unmatched to any gene: 6. Germline CDR1 and CDR2: SGHVS and FQNEAQ. The CDR3 loop spans 13 amino acids. The CDR3 DNA sequence: TGTGCCAGCAGCCAGACAGGGGTGAGCGAGCAGTACTTC. Translated: CASSQTGVSEQYF.

The rearrangement uses TRBV7-8 and TRBJ2-7, with 11 bases matching TRBD1. Germline loops: CDR1 SGHVS, CDR2 FQNEAQ. Unmatched junction bases numbered 8, after V lost 4 bases and J lost 3 bases. The CDR3 covers 16 residues. CDR3 amino acids: CASSSRTGGKIYEQYF. The CDR3 nucleotides read TGTGCCAGCAGCTCCCGGACAGGGGGCAAGATCTACGAGCAGTACTTC.

The chain couples TRBV27 to TRBJ2-2; 8 bases agree with TRBD1. CDR3 size: 14 residues. Germline CDR1 is MNHEY and CDR2 is SMNVEV (reference sequence). Germline trimming cut 6 bases from V and 4 bases from J; bases unmatched to any gene: 4. The CDR3 region is CASSRTGLTGELFF. The CDR3 nucleotides read TGTGCCAGCAGCCGGACAGGGCTCACCGGGGAGCTGTTTTTT.

The J gene is TRBJ2-3, the V gene TRBV2; TRBD2 matches at 8 bases. The CDR3 spans 15 residues. V trimming: 7 bases; J trimming: 2 bases; junction bases outside the gene matches: 8. The germline CDR1 and CDR2 sequences are SNHLY and FYNNEI. The CDR3 sequence is CASNQGGGTTDTQYF. In nucleotides, the CDR3 is TGTGCCAGCAATCAGGGCGGGGGGACCACAGATACGCAGTATTTT.

The chain has TRBV25-1 and TRBJ2-1; D is ambiguous. This CDR3 has 11 amino acids. CDR1 is MGHDK, CDR2 SYGVNS, per germline. Trimming pared 4 bases from V and 15 bases from J, leaving 13 bases between. In DNA, the CDR3 is TGTGCCAGCAGTGGCAACGAACTCCCGTTCTTC. Its protein product is CASSGNELPFF. The full variable domain, with the rest looked up from reference TRBV25-1 and TRBJ2-1, is EADIYQTPRYLVIGTGKKITLECSQTMGHDKMYWYQQDPGMELHLIHYSYGVNSTEKGDLSSESTVSRIRTEHFPLTLESARPSHTSQYLCASSGNELPFFGPGTRLTVL.

The V and J genes are TRBV4-3 and TRBJ1-2; D not resolved. The CDR3 runs 13 residues. The germline CDR1 and CDR2 sequences are LGHNA and YSLEER. V lost 1 base to trimming and J lost 2 bases, with 5 bases between them. For the CDR3, the DNA is TGCGCCAGCAGCCAAGGGCAGAACTATGGCTACACCTTC. This gives the protein CASSQGQNYGYTF.

The V gene is TRBV13, the J gene TRBJ1-1; TRBD1 matches 8 bases. The CDR3 runs to 15 residues. The J segment lost 1 base and the V segment lost 4 bases, leaving 5 bases of the junction unmatched. Germline V gene data show CDR1 as PRHDT and CDR2 as FYEKMQ (reference sequence). This CDR3 reads CASSSDRVPNTEAFF. CDR3 in DNA: TGTGCCAGCAGCTCGGACAGGGTACCGAACACTGAAGCTTTCTTT. Combining the CDR3 with reference TRBV13 and TRBJ1-1 gives the whole variable domain AAGVIQSPRHLIKEKRETATLKCYPIPRHDTVYWYQQGPGQDPQFLISFYEKMQSDKGSIPDRFSAQQFSDYHSELNMSSLELGDSALYFCASSSDRVPNTEAFFGQGTRLTVV.

The V and J genes are TRBV15 and TRBJ1-2, with D unresolved. The V gene lost 0 bases and the J gene lost 2 bases, with 10 bases spanning the gap. Germline V lookup: CDR1 LNHNV, CDR2 YYDKDF (reference sequence). The CDR3 is made up of 15 amino acids. The CDR3 spells CATSRDLSLNYGYTF. The CDR3 DNA follows: TGTGCCACCAGCAGAGATCTGTCACTAAACTATGGCTACACCTTC.

In this sample, this clone turned up once. The rearrangement uses TRBV19 and TRBJ1-1; D remains ambiguous. The germline CDR1 and CDR2 sequences are LNHDA and SQIVND (reference sequence). Trimming took off 6 bases at V and 3 bases at J, with 14 bases between the two ends. This CDR3 has 14 amino acids. The CDR3: CASSPAGWDTEAFF. The DNA of the CDR3 is TGTGCCAGTAGCCCTGCCGGGTGGGACACTGAAGCTTTCTTT.

This chain links TRBV5-1 with TRBJ2-5, with 9 bases matching TRBD2. Germline V gives CDR1 SGHRS, CDR2 YFSETQ. The V segment lost 0 bases and the J segment 2 bases; nucleotides outside the gene matches: 5. The CDR3 runs 16 residues. The DNA of the CDR3 is TGCGCCAGCAGCTTGGGGGCACTAGCGGGTCAAGAGACCCAGTACTTC. It encodes CASSLGALAGQETQYF.

The chain carries TRBV30 and TRBJ2-2, with TRBD1 as a possible D gene (5 bases). The germline gives CDR1 GTSNPN, CDR2 SVGIG (reference sequence). Trimming took 5 bases from V and 6 from J, leaving 19 bases between them. This CDR3 spans 15 amino acids. The CDR3 DNA sequence: TGTGCCTGGGATATATCGGCAGGGCGCGCCGGGGAGCTGTTTTTT. Translating gives CAWDISAGRAGELFF.

The chain couples TRBV6-1 to TRBJ1-2, with D possibly being TRBD1 (6 bases). This CDR3 spans 15 amino acids. Germline lookup yields CDR1 MNHNS and CDR2 SASEGT. V was shortened by 2 bases and J by 2 bases, with 12 bases between the two germline ends. In DNA, the CDR3 is TGTGCCAGCAGTGAAAGGGGGGGTCACAACTATGGCTACACCTTC. Translated: CASSERGGHNYGYTF.

This clone has a single count. This chain uses TRBV28 with TRBJ1-1, with 8 bases fitting TRBD1. The CDR3 spans 19 residues. V gave up 5 bases and J gave up 4 bases; unmatched junction bases: 21. The germline gives CDR1 MDHEN, CDR2 SYDVKM. DNA of the CDR3: TGTGCCAGCAGTCCCCTCTATGGACAGGGCCTTCATGTAAGCACTGAAGCTTTCTTT. This sequence encodes CASSPLYGQGLHVSTEAFF.